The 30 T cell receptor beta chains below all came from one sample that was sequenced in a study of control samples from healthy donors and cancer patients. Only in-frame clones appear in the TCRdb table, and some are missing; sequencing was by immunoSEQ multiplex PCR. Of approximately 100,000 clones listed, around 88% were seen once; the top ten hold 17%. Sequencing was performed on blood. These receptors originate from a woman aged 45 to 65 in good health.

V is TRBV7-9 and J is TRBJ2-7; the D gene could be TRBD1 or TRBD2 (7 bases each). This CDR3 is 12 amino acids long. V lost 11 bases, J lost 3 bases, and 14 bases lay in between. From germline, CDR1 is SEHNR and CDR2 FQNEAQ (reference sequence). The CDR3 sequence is CAGGDRGYEQYF. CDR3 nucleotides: TGTGCCGGGGGGGACAGAGGCTACGAGCAGTACTTC.

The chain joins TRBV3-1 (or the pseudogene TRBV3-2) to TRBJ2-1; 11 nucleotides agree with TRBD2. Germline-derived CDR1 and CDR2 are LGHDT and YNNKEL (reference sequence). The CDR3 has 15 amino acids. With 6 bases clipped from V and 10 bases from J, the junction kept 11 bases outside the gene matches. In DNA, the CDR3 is TGTGCCAGCAGGCGGCTTAGCGGGGGGGCTAAGGAGCAGTTCTTC. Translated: CASRRLSGGAKEQFF.

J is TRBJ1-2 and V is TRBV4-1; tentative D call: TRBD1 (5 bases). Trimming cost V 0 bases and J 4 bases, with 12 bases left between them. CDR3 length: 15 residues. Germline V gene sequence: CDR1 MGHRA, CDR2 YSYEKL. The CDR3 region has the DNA TGCGCCAGCAGCCAAGACGGGGGGATCCTCTATGGCTACACCTTC. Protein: CASSQDGGILYGYTF.

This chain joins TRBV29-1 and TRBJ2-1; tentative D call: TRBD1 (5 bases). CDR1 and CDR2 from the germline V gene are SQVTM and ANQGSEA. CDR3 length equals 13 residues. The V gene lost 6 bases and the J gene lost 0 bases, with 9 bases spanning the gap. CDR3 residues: CSVRVSSYNEQFF. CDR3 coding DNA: TGCAGCGTCAGGGTTAGCTCCTACAATGAGCAGTTCTTC.

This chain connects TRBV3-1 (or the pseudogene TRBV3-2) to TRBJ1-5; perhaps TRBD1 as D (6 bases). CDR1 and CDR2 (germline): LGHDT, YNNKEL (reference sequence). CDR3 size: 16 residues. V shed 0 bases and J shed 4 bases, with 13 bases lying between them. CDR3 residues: CASSQDGGGGNQPQHF. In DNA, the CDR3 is TGTGCCAGCAGCCAAGATGGGGGAGGGGGAAATCAGCCCCAGCATTTT.

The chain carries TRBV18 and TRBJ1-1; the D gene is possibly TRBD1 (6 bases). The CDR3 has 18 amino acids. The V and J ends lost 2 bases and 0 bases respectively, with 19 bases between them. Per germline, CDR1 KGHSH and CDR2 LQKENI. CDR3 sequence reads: CASSPTRMGGGLNTEAFF. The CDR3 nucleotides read TGTGCCAGCTCACCAACGAGGATGGGCGGGGGCCTGAACACTGAAGCTTTCTTT.

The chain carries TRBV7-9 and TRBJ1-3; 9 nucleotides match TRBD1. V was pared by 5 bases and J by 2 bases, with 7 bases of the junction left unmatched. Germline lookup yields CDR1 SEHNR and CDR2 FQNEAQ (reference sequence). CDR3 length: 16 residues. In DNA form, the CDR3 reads TGTGCCAGCAGCGCTCTATGGACAGGGGCTGGAAACACCATATATTTT. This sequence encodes CASSALWTGAGNTIYF.

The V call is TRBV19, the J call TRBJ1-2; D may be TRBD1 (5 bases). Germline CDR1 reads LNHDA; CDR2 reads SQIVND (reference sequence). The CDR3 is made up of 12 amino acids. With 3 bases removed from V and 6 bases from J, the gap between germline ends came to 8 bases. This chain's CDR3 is CASSIQGHGYTF. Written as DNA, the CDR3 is TGTGCCAGTAGTATTCAGGGCCATGGCTACACCTTC.

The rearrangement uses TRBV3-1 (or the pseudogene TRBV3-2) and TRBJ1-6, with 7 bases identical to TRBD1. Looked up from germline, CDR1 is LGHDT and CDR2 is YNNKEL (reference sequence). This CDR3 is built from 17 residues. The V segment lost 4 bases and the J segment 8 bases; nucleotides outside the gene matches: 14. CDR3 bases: TGTGCCAGCAGCCTAGGTTCCGCGGGACAGACCTATTCACCCCTCCACTTT. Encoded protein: CASSLGSAGQTYSPLHF.

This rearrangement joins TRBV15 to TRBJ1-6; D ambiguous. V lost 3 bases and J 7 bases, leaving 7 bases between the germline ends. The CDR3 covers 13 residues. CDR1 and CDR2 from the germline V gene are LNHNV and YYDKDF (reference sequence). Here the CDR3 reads CATSRDGNSPLHF. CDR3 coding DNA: TGTGCCACCAGCAGGGACGGAAATTCACCCCTCCACTTT.

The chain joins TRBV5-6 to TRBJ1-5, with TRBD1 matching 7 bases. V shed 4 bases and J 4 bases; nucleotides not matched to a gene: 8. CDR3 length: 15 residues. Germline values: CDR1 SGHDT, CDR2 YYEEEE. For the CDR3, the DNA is TGTGCCAGCAGCCTTGACAGGGCCGTAAATCAGCCCCAGCATTTT. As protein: CASSLDRAVNQPQHF.

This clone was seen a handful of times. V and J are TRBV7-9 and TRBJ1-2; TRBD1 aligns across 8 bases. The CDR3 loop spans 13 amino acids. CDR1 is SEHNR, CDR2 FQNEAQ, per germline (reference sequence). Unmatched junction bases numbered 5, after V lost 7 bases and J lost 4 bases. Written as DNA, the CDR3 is TGTGCCAGCACCATGGACAGGGTCTATGGCTACACCTTC. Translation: CASTMDRVYGYTF.

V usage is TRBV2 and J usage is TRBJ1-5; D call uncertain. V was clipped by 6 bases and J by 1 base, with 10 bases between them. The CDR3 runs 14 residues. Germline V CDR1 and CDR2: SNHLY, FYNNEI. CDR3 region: CASRSHGSNQPQHF. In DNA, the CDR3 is TGTGCCAGCAGGAGTCACGGCAGCAATCAGCCCCAGCATTTT.

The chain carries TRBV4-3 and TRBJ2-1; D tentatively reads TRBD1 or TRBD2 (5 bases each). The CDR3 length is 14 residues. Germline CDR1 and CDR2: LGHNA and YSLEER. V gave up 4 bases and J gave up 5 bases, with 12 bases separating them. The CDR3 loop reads CASSLLGTDNEQFF. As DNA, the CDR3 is TGCGCCAGCAGCCTACTCGGGACGGACAATGAGCAGTTCTTC.

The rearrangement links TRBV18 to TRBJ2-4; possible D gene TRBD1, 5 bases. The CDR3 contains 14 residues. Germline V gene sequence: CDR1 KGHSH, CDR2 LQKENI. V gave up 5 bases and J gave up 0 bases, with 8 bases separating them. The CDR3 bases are TGTGCCAGCTCAACGGACATAGCCAAAAACATTCAGTACTTC. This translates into CASSTDIAKNIQYF. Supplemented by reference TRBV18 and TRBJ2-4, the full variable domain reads NAGVMQNPRHLVRRRGQEARLRCSPMKGHSHVYWYRQLPEEGLKFMVYLQKENIIDESGMPKERFSAEFPKEGPSILRIQQVVRGDSAAYFCASSTDIAKNIQYFGAGTRLSVL.

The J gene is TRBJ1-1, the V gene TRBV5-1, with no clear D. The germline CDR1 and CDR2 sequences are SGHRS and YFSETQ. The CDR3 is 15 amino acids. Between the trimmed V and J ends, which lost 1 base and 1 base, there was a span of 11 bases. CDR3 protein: CASSLNFIGNTEAFF. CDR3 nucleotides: TGCGCCAGCAGCTTGAATTTTATCGGGAACACTGAAGCTTTCTTT.

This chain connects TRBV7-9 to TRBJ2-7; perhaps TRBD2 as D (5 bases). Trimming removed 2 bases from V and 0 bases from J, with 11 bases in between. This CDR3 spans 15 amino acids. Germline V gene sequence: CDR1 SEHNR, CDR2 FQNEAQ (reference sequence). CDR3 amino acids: CASSLLGLSSYEQYV. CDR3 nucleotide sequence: TGTGCCAGCAGCTTACTCGGACTGAGCTCCTACGAGCAGTACGTC.

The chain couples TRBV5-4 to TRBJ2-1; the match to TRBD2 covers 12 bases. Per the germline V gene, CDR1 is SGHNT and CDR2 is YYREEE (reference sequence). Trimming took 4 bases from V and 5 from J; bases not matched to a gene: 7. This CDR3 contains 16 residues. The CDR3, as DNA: TGTGCCAGCAGCCACCTAGCGGGAGGGATTCACAATGAGCAGTTCTTC. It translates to CASSHLAGGIHNEQFF.

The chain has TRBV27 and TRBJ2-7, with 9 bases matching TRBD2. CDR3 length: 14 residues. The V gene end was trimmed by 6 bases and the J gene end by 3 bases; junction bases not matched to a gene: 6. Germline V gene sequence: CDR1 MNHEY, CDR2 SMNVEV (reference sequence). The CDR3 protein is CASRGGLAYYEQYF. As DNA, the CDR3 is TGTGCCAGCAGGGGGGGACTAGCTTACTACGAGCAGTACTTC.

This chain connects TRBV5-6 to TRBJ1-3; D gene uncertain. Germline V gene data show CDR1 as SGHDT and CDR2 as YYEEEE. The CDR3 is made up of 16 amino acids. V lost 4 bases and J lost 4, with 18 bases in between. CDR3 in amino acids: CASSIRPAIRGNTIYF. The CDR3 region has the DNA TGTGCCAGCAGCATAAGGCCGGCCATAAGAGGAAACACCATATATTTT. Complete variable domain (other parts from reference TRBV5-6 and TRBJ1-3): DAGVTQSPTHLIKTRGQQVTLRCSPKSGHDTVSWYQQALGQGPQFIFQYYEEEERQRGNFPDRFSGHQFPNYSSELNVNALLLGDSALYLCASSIRPAIRGNTIYFGEGSWLTVV.

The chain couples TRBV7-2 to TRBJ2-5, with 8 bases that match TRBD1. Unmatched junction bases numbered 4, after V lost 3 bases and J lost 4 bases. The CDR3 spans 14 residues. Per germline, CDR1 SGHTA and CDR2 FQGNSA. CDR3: CASSLAGQGETQYF. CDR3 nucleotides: TGTGCCAGCAGCTTGGCAGGACAGGGAGAGACCCAGTACTTC.

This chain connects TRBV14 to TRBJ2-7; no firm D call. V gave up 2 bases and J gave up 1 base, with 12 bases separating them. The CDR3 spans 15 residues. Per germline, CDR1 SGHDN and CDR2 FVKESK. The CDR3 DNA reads TGTGCCAGCAGCCAATATGGTGGTTCTTCCTACGAGCAGTACTTC. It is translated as CASSQYGGSSYEQYF. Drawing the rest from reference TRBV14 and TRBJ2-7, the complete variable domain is EAGVTQFPSHSVIEKGQTVTLRCDPISGHDNLYWYRRVMGKEIKFLLHFVKESKQDESGMPNNRFLAERTGGTYSTLKVQPAELEDSGVYFCASSQYGGSSYEQYFGPGTRLTVT.

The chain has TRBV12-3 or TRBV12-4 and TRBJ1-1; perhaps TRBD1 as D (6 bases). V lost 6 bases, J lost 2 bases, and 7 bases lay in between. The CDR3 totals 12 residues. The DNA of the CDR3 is TGTGCCAGCAGCAGGGGTAACACTGAAGCTTTCTTT. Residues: CASSRGNTEAFF.

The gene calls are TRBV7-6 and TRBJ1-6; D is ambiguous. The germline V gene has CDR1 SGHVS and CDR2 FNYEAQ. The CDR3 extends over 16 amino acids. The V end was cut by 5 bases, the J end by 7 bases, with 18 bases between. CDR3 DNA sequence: TGTGCCAGCAGCCGATATACCAGCGCGCGAAATTCACCCCTCCACTTT. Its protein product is CASSRYTSARNSPLHF.

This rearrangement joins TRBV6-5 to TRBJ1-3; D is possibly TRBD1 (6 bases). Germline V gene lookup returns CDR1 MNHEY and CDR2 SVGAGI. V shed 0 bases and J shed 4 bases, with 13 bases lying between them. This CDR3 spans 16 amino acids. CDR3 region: CASSYSRWGAGNTIYF. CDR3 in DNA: TGTGCCAGCAGTTACTCGAGGTGGGGGGCGGGAAACACCATATATTTT.

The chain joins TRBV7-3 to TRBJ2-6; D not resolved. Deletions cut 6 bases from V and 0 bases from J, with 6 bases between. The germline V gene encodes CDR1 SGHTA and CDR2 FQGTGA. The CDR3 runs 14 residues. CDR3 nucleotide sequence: TGTGCCAGCAGTTCGGACTCTGGGGCCAACGTCCTGACTTTC. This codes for CASSSDSGANVLTF.

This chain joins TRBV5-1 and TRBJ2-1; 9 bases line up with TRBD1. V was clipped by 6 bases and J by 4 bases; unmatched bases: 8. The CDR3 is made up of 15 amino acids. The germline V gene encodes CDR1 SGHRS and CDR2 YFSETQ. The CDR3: CASKGGTGTYNEQFF. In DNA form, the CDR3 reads TGCGCCAGCAAGGGGGGGACAGGGACTTACAATGAGCAGTTCTTC.

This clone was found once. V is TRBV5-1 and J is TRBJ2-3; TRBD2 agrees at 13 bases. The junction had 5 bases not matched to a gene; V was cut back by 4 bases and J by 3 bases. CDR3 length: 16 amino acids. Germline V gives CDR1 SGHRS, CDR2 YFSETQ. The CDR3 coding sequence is TGCGCCAGCAGCCCACCGGGACTAGCGGGAACAGATACGCAGTATTTT. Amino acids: CASSPPGLAGTDTQYF.

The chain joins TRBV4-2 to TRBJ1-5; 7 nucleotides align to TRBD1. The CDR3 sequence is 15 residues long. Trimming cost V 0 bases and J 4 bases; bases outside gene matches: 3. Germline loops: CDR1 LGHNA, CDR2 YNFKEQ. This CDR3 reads CASSQETGSNQPQHF. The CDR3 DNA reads TGTGCCAGCAGCCAAGAGACAGGGTCAAATCAGCCCCAGCATTTT.

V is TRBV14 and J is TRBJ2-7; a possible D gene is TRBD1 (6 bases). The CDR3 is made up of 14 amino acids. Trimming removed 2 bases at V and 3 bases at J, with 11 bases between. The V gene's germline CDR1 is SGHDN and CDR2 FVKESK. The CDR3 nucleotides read TGTGCCAGCAGCCAACAGGGGTTATTCTACGAGCAGTACTTC. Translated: CASSQQGLFYEQYF.